The T cell receptor beta chain under discussion was sequenced for a study of shared clonotypes between healthy human individuals. In regard to this clone: The antigen is not known.

After removal of 0 bases from V and 4 bases from J, the junction contained 5 bases not matched to a gene. The CDR3 extends over 15 amino acids. Germline V lookup: CDR1 SGHRS, CDR2 YFSETQ. TCRdb's table, derived via immunoSEQ multiplex PCR, lists solely in-frame clones and lacks some. The sample records under 550,000 clones, roughly 95% being singletons. General study findings and limits: Rarefaction revealed incomplete sorted-subset sequencing despite large depth. Clonotype sharing among donors, it was expected, would be affected by sequencing depth.

This rearrangement joins TRBV5-1 to TRBJ1-1, with 8 bases matching TRBD1. The sample comprised naive CD4+ T cells sorted from blood. Noted subset: CD45RA+ positively selected. The clonotype comes from a woman in her twenties or thirties in good health. The CDR3 nucleotides read TGCGCCAGCAGCTTGGGGGCAGGGGGCCTCACTGAAGCTTTCTTT. It specifies CASSLGAGGLTEAFF.